This T cell receptor beta chain comes out of a study of T cell responses to AZD1222 COVID-19 vaccine. This clone was recorded only once. Antigen unknown. Points from the study as a whole: The reported proportion of spike-specific TCRs targeting unmutated variant regions was nearly half. Two AZD1222 doses significantly raised spike-specific TCR breadth and depth over controls. Along spike, vaccine-associated CD4 TCRs were found throughout, with dominance at 160-218 and 743-854.

The method was immunoSEQ multiplex PCR; TCRdb's version includes in-frame clones alone and lacks a portion of them. Here the sample spans 140,000 to 150,000 clones, about 81% being singletons. The sequencing here drew on peripheral blood, taken on day 0 of MenACWY control vaccination. This receptor was taken from an adult in good health.

The CDR3 is CASSLDRSNQPQHF. The CDR3 DNA is TGTGCCAGCAGCTTAGACAGAAGCAATCAGCCCCAGCATTTT. The chain couples TRBV11-2 to TRBJ1-5; D is unresolved. The CDR3 extends over 14 amino acids. With 0 bases removed from V and 1 base from J, the gap between germline ends came to 4 bases. CDR1 and CDR2 from the germline V gene are SGHAT and FQNNGV. Full variable domain (remainder filled in from reference TRBV11-2 and TRBJ1-5): EAGVAQSPRYKIIEKRQSVAFWCNPISGHATLYWYQQILGQGPKLLIQFQNNGVVDDSQLPKDRFSAERLKGVDSTLKIQPAKLEDSAVYLCASSLDRSNQPQHFGDGTRLSIL.